This TCR beta chain stems from a study of identical twins. Study outcomes and limitations: In zero-insertion analyses, partial confounding could arise from invariant MAIT and iNKT cells. Insertion counts were lower in abundant cord blood beta clonotypes, a trend that memory repertoires did not show. Out-of-frame alpha sequences shared by twins showed excess low generation probability.

This CDR3 spans 15 amino acids. V shed 1 base and J shed 5 bases, with 15 bases lying between them. Germline loops: CDR1 SGHVS, CDR2 FNYEAQ. TCRdb processed the 5' RACE reads anew with MiXCR; each CDR3 protein has one entry. Here the sample spans approximately 530,000 distinct CDR3 sequences, 20% to 25% being singletons. In its sample, this clonotype was seen a few times. Its antigen is still unknown. In addition, the sample was reused for a study of yellow fever vaccine responses in identical twins.

Sequencing was carried out using CD4+ T cells sorted from blood. This chain uses TRBV7-6 with TRBJ2-7, with D maybe TRBD2 (5 bases). This receptor was taken from a woman under 30 in good health. CDR3 protein: CASSLVSGSGDEQYF. CDR3 bases: TGTGCCAGCAGCTTAGTAAGTGGGAGTGGCGACGAGCAGTACTTC.